The 30 T cell receptor beta chains given below trace back to one sample, sequenced in a study of blood T cells in healthy people across ages. With a J-beta primer mix and a sample-barcoded 5' primer, a second PCR ran about 7 to 12 cycles. TCRdb redid the calling of the 5' RACE reads with MiXCR, one entry per CDR3 protein. The table shows around 2 million distinct CDR3 sequences, with roughly two fifths occurring only once. The material sequenced was blood. Receptors were obtained from a human donor in good health.

This clonotype occurred a few times. This rearrangement joins TRBV5-5 to TRBJ2-3; 9 positions match TRBD1. The trim removed 3 bases at V and 5 bases at J, leaving 4 bases unmatched. This CDR3 is built from 14 residues. Germline V gene sequence: CDR1 SGHKS, CDR2 YYEKEE (reference sequence). CDR3 in amino acids: CASSSRQGGDTQYF. The CDR3 coding sequence is TGTGCCAGCAGCTCGCGACAGGGGGGAGATACGCAGTATTTT.

This clonotype was counted many times. The chain links TRBV29-1 to TRBJ2-3; D gene unclear. Trimming pared 7 bases from V and 4 bases from J, leaving 12 bases between. This CDR3 has 12 residues. Per germline, CDR1 SQVTM and CDR2 ANQGSEA. This CDR3 reads CSGVGNSDTQYF. The CDR3 DNA reads TGCAGCGGGGTAGGGAATTCAGATACGCAGTATTTT.

This clonotype was counted only a few times. The chain uses TRBV9 and TRBJ2-4; D is perhaps TRBD1 (5 bases). The V end lost 0 bases, the J end lost 7 bases, and 8 bases lay between the germline ends. CDR3 length equals 13 residues. The germline V gene encodes CDR1 SGDLS and CDR2 YYNGEE. Written as DNA, the CDR3 is TGTGCCAGCAGCGTAGGAGACAGTAACATTCAGTACTTC. Translation: CASSVGDSNIQYF.

The chain joins TRBV6-6 to TRBJ2-7; 10 bases align to TRBD1. The J segment lost 6 bases and the V segment lost 5 bases, leaving 7 bases of the junction unmatched. The CDR3 extends over 14 amino acids. Germline V gives CDR1 MNHNY, CDR2 SVGAGI (reference sequence). The CDR3: CASSPPGTGAEQYF. The DNA of the CDR3 is TGTGCCAGCAGTCCACCAGGGACAGGGGCCGAGCAGTACTTC.

The chain has TRBV5-6 and TRBJ2-7; 9 bases match TRBD1. The CDR3 is made up of 14 amino acids. From germline, CDR1 is SGHDT and CDR2 YYEEEE. V shed 4 bases, J shed 6 bases, and the junction held 8 bases outside the gene matches. CDR3 nucleotide sequence: TGTGCCAGCAGCCCCGGGACAGGGTATTTCGAGCAGTACTTC. Its translation is CASSPGTGYFEQYF.

This chain joins TRBV7-2 and TRBJ1-1, with D unresolved. The germline gives CDR1 SGHTA, CDR2 FQGNSA. This CDR3 contains 13 residues. Trimming cost V 5 bases and J 5 bases, with 12 bases left between them. Here the CDR3 DNA reads TGTGCCAGCAGCCGAAATTCGGGGACTGAAGCTTTCTTT. It specifies CASSRNSGTEAFF.

The CDR3 region has the DNA TGTGCCATCAGTGCAGCGGGGGGGCCGAACAATGAGCAGTTCTTC. Its translation: CAISAAGGPNNEQFF. The chain links TRBV10-3 to TRBJ2-1; 10 nucleotides agree with TRBD2. Germline V gene data show CDR1 as ENHRY and CDR2 as SYGVKD. Trimming removed 4 bases from V and 5 bases from J; junction bases left unmatched: 5. The CDR3 contains 15 residues.

This clonotype was counted only a few times. The junction does not match germline at one end; this may be a read error. V is TRBV7-6 and J is TRBJ2-5, with 11 bases lining up with TRBD1. This CDR3 is built from 16 residues. The germline V gene encodes CDR1 SGHVS and CDR2 FNYEAQ. The DNA of the CDR3 is TGTGCCAGCAGCTTAGCGGACAGGGGGCAGTTTGAGACCAAGTACTTC. Its translation is CASSLADRGQFETKYF.

In its sample, this clonotype was seen many times. V is TRBV4-1 and J is TRBJ1-2, with D perhaps matching TRBD1 (5 bases). Trimming removed 4 bases at V and 8 bases at J, with 17 bases between. This CDR3 has 14 residues. The germline gives CDR1 MGHRA, CDR2 YSYEKL. CDR3 loop: CASSPGDGRSGYTF. CDR3 nucleotides: TGCGCCAGCAGCCCGGGGGACGGGAGATCGGGCTACACCTTC.

This clonotype was detected only once. The CDR3 DNA reads TGCAGGGCTCTAGCGGGGGGCGTACCTAGCACAGATACGCAGTATTTT. The encoded protein is CRALAGGVPSTDTQYF. This chain joins TRBV20-1 and TRBJ2-3, with 11 nucleotides matching TRBD2. Germline CDR1 reads DFQATT; CDR2 reads SNEGSKA (reference sequence). This CDR3 has 16 residues.

The sample holds many counts of this clonotype. The chain carries TRBV6-2 or TRBV6-3 and TRBJ2-5, with TRBD1 as a possible D gene (6 bases). V lost 6 bases, J lost 2 bases, and 10 bases lay in between. The CDR3 runs to 13 residues. Germline-derived CDR1 and CDR2 are MNHEY and SVGEGT. The CDR3 sequence: CASRRDTQETQYF. The CDR3 nucleotides are TGTGCCAGCAGAAGGGACACTCAAGAGACCCAGTACTTC.

On this clonotype itself: A read error may be the cause here, since a much bigger clone is one base away. This chain connects TRBV5-8 to TRBJ2-7; TRBD1 agrees at 8 bases. In germline, CDR1 is SGHTS, CDR2 YDEGEE. CDR3 length equals 15 residues. CDR3 loop: CANSLGQGEVYEQYF. The CDR3 nucleotides read TGTGCCAACAGCCTCGGACAGGGAGAAGTTTACGAGCAGTACTTC.

A note on this clonotype: Its ends do not fully match the called genes, so a read error is possible. This rearrangement joins TRBV5-5 to TRBJ2-7; D remains ambiguous. This CDR3 region has 16 residues. Germline V gene lookup returns CDR1 SGHKS and CDR2 YYEKEE (reference sequence). The CDR3 coding sequence is TGTGCCGGCAGCTTGGCGGCAGTCCGACTCTCCTACGAGCAGTACTTC. Encoded protein: CAGSLAAVRLSYEQYF.

This clonotype was seen a few times. This chain uses TRBV7-2 with TRBJ2-4, with 8 bases that match TRBD1. The ends lost 7 bases at V and 13 bases at J; junction bases unmatched: 21. This CDR3 contains 16 residues. Germline values: CDR1 SGHTA, CDR2 FQGNSA. The CDR3, as DNA: TGTGCCAGCACCCCAGGGGGGACAGGTTCACCTCGGGAGCAGTACTTC. Amino acid sequence: CASTPGGTGSPREQYF.

The genes are TRBV5-1 and TRBJ2-5; D perhaps matches TRBD1 (6 bases). This CDR3 contains 12 residues. The V end was cut by 3 bases, the J end by 6 bases, with 9 bases between. Germline loops: CDR1 SGHRS, CDR2 YFSETQ. CDR3 nucleotides: TGCGCCAGCAGCTCTGACAGGAAGACCCAGTACTTC. Its protein product is CASSSDRKTQYF. The full variable domain, completed using reference TRBV5-1 and TRBJ2-5, is KAGVTQTPRYLIKTRGQQVTLSCSPISGHRSVSWYQQTPGQGLQFLFEYFSETQRNKGNFPGRFSGRQFSNSRSEMNVSTLELGDSALYLCASSSDRKTQYFGPGTRLLVL.

This clonotype has more than one count but fewer than ten. The rearrangement uses TRBV5-1 and TRBJ2-7; 7 nucleotides align to TRBD1. The trim removed 4 bases at V and 7 bases at J, leaving 8 bases unmatched. Germline values: CDR1 SGHRS, CDR2 YFSETQ. There are 13 residues in the CDR3. The CDR3 here is CASSHWTGNEQYF. CDR3 in DNA: TGCGCCAGCAGCCACTGGACAGGCAATGAGCAGTACTTC.

This clonotype occurred a few times. The chain carries TRBV6-2 or TRBV6-3 and TRBJ2-1, with a weak D call TRBD2 (6 bases). The CDR3 consists of 13 residues. Germline V gene lookup returns CDR1 MNHEY and CDR2 SVGEGT. Trimming shortened V by 10 bases and J by 2 bases, and 12 bases separated the two germline ends. The CDR3 nucleotides are TGTGCCATAGCGGAGACAACCTACAATGAGCAGTTCTTC. Encoded protein: CAIAETTYNEQFF.

This clonotype was detected ten times or more. This chain links TRBV4-3 with TRBJ2-5, with unresolved D. Germline CDR1 is LGHNA and CDR2 is YSLEER. V was trimmed by 0 bases and J by 0 bases, leaving 2 bases between them. The CDR3 runs 13 residues. CDR3 residues: CASSQDHQETQYF. The CDR3 DNA reads as TGCGCCAGCAGCCAAGACCACCAAGAGACCCAGTACTTC.

This clonotype was found a few times. The chain uses TRBV12-3 or TRBV12-4 and TRBJ2-5; perhaps TRBD2 as D (7 bases). Trimming cost V 7 bases and J 7 bases, with 22 bases left between them. The CDR3 has 15 residues. In DNA, the CDR3 is TGTGCCAGCACAGCTGCGGGGGCCGAGTGGGGGACCCAGTACTTC. Encoded protein: CASTAAGAEWGTQYF.

V gene TRBV20-1 combines with J gene TRBJ1-2, with D possibly matching TRBD1 (5 bases). The CDR3 loop spans 13 amino acids. Trimming cost V 4 bases and J 4 bases, with 13 bases left between them. CDR1 and CDR2 from the germline V gene are DFQATT and SNEGSKA (reference sequence). Here the CDR3 DNA reads TGCAGTGCTAACTCCGGGACCCGCTATGGCTACACCTTC. As protein: CSANSGTRYGYTF.

The chain joins TRBV5-6 to TRBJ1-2, with a tentative D call TRBD1 (5 bases). Germline CDR1 SGHDT, CDR2 YYEEEE. Trimming took 5 bases from V and 4 from J, leaving 12 bases between them. CDR3 size: 13 residues. The CDR3 region is CASSTGPFYGYTF. The CDR3 coding sequence is TGTGCCAGCAGTACGGGGCCGTTCTATGGCTACACCTTC.

The V gene is TRBV29-1, the J gene TRBJ1-1; D remains unclear. The CDR3 is made up of 13 amino acids. The ends were cut back, 3 bases at V and 3 bases at J, with 11 bases in the middle. Per germline, CDR1 SQVTM and CDR2 ANQGSEA. In nucleotides, the CDR3 is TGCAGCGTTGAGTTGGGGTCGGACACTGAAGCTTTCTTT. Protein product: CSVELGSDTEAFF.

The rearrangement uses TRBV5-1 and TRBJ2-5, with no clear D. The CDR3 covers 15 residues. Trimming left V 4 bases short and J 0 bases short, with 13 bases between. The germline V gene encodes CDR1 SGHRS and CDR2 YFSETQ. This CDR3 reads CASSPDGQNQETQYF. In DNA form, the CDR3 reads TGCGCCAGCAGCCCCGATGGGCAGAACCAAGAGACCCAGTACTTC. The variable domain in full, completed from reference TRBV5-1 and TRBJ2-5, reads KAGVTQTPRYLIKTRGQQVTLSCSPISGHRSVSWYQQTPGQGLQFLFEYFSETQRNKGNFPGRFSGRQFSNSRSEMNVSTLELGDSALYLCASSPDGQNQETQYFGPGTRLLVL.

This sequence joins TRBV3-1 and TRBJ1-5, with 8 bases that match TRBD1. This CDR3 is 15 amino acids long. Unmatched junction bases numbered 5, after V lost 1 base and J lost 6 bases. CDR1 and CDR2 from the germline V gene are LGHDT and YNNKEL (reference sequence). CDR3 coding DNA: TGTGCCAGCAGCCAAGGGGGACAGGAGGCTCAGCCCCAGCATTTT. Its protein product is CASSQGGQEAQPQHF.

This clonotype appeared a few times. This chain uses TRBV9 with TRBJ1-6; 7 bases are a match to TRBD1. In germline, CDR1 is SGDLS, CDR2 YYNGEE. The CDR3 is 15 amino acids. V dropped 3 bases and J dropped 7; count of bases not matched to a gene: 7. CDR3 in amino acids: CASSAQGIRNSPLHF. The CDR3 coding sequence is TGTGCCAGCAGCGCACAGGGGATACGAAATTCACCCCTCCACTTT.

The chain links TRBV12-3 or TRBV12-4 to TRBJ1-1; D gene ambiguous. This CDR3 region has 16 residues. The V gene lost 3 bases and the J gene lost 0 bases, with 14 bases spanning the gap. The CDR3 reads CASSLIPGYMNTEAFF. CDR3 sequence (DNA): TGTGCCAGCAGTTTGATACCGGGCTACATGAACACTGAAGCTTTCTTT.

The chain has TRBV7-9 and TRBJ2-3; perhaps TRBD2 as D (6 bases). The V end was cut by 6 bases, the J end by 11 bases, with 18 bases between. CDR3 length: 13 residues. From germline, CDR1 is SEHNR and CDR2 FQNEAQ (reference sequence). CDR3 region: CASRPGRKGGQYF. The CDR3 bases are TGTGCCAGCAGGCCAGGGAGGAAAGGAGGGCAGTATTTT. The whole variable domain, remainder taken from reference TRBV7-9 and TRBJ2-3, is DTGVSQNPRHKITKRGQNVTFRCDPISEHNRLYWYRQTLGQGPEFLTYFQNEAQLEKSRLLSDRFSAERPKGSFSTLEIQRTEQGDSAMYLCASRPGRKGGQYFGPGTRLTVL.

This clonotype turned up a few times. Germline and junction disagree at one end, which may indicate a read error. The rearrangement joins TRBV5-5 to TRBJ2-3; 12 bases align to TRBD2. CDR3 length: 18 amino acids. Germline values: CDR1 SGHKS, CDR2 YYEKEE (reference sequence). DNA of the CDR3: TGTGCCAACAGCTTGGTTGTGTGGACTAGCGGGGCCACAGATACGCAGTATTTT. Translation gives CANSLVVWTSGATDTQYF.

This clonotype was seen more than once but under ten times. The V gene is TRBV20-1, the J gene TRBJ1-2; 9 nucleotides line up with TRBD1. Trimming at V came to 7 bases and at J to 3 bases, leaving 12 bases not matched to a gene. The germline V gene encodes CDR1 DFQATT and CDR2 SNEGSKA (reference sequence). The CDR3 is made up of 15 amino acids. The CDR3 region has the DNA TGCAGTGTGGCACAGGGGGCGCGAGGTTACTATGGCTACACCTTC. Its protein is CSVAQGARGYYGYTF.

This clonotype occurred a few times. The CDR3: CASSPVQGGEKLFF. Here the CDR3 DNA reads TGCGCCAGCAGCCCGGTACAAGGGGGGGAAAAACTGTTTTTT. This chain joins TRBV5-1 and TRBJ1-4, with D possibly being TRBD1 (6 bases). Germline CDR1 is SGHRS and CDR2 is YFSETQ. V was shortened by 4 bases and J by 8 bases, with 15 bases between the two germline ends. The CDR3 is 14 residues long.